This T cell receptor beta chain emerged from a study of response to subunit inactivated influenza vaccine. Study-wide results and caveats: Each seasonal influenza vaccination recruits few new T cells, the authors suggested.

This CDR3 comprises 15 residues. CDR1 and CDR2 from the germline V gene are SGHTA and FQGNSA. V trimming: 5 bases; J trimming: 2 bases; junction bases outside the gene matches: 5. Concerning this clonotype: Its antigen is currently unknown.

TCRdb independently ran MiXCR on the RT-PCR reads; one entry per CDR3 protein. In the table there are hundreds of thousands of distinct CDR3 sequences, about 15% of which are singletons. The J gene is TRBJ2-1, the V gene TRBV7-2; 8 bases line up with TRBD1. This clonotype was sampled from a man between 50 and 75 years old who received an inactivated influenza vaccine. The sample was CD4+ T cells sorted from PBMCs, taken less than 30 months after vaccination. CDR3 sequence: CASSTQGAAYNEQFF. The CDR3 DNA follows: TGTGCCAGCAGCACGCAGGGGGCCGCCTACAATGAGCAGTTCTTC.